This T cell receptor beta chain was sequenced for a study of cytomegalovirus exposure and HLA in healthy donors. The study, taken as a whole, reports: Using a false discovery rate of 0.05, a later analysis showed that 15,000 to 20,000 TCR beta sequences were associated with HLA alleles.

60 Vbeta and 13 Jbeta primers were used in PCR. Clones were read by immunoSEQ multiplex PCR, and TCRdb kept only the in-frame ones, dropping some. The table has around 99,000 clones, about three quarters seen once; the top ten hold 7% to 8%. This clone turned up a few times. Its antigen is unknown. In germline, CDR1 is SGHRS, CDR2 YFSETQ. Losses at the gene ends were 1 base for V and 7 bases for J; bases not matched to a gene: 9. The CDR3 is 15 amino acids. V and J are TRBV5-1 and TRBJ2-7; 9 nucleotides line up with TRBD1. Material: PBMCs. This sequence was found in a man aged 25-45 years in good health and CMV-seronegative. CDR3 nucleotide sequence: TGCGCCAGCAGCTTGTTGGCACAGGGGGCGCGGGAGCAGTACTTC. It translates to CASSLLAQGAREQYF.